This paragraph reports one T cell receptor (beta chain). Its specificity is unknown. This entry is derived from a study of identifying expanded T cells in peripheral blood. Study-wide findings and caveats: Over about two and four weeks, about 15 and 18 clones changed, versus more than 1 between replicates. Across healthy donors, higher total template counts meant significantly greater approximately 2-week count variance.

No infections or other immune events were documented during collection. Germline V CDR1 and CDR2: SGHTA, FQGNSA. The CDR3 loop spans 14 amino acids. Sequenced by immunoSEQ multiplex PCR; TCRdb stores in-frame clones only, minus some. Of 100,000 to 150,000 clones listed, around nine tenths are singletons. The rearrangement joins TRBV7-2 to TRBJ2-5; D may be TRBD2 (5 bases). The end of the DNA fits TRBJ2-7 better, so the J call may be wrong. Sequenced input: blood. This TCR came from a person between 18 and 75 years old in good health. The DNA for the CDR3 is TGTGCCAGCAGCTCTACGGGGATCAGCTACGAGCAGTACTTC. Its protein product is CASSSTGISYEQYF.